This paragraph reports one T cell receptor beta chain. Its antigen is as yet unknown. This record comes from a study of cytomegalovirus exposure and HLA in healthy donors. Points from the study as a whole: Analysis performed later found roughly 18,000 TCR beta sequences associated with HLA alleles at 0.05 false discovery rate. Later analysis reportedly placed an Asian-associated ancestry cluster below the approximately 700-donor mean in N-insertions. Highly shared sequence variants in one cluster were likely a sequencing artifact.

13 Jbeta primers and 60 Vbeta primers were used for the PCR. Only in-frame clones appear in the TCRdb table, and some are missing; sequencing was by immunoSEQ multiplex PCR. This table has some 130,000 clones, approximately 80% appearing once. Input material: PBMCs. This clonotype originated in a woman aged 40 to 50 in good health and CMV-seronegative.

CDR3 sequence: CAWSIPGGTEAFF. CDR3 sequence (DNA): TGTGCCTGGAGTATCCCAGGGGGCACTGAAGCTTTCTTT. The rearrangement uses TRBV30 and TRBJ1-1; 7 bases agree with TRBD1. Losses at the gene ends were 2 bases for V and 4 bases for J; bases not matched to a gene: 4. This CDR3 spans 13 amino acids. The germline V gene has CDR1 GTSNPN and CDR2 SVGIG (reference sequence).